These T cell receptor beta chains were read from a single sample in a study of control samples from healthy donors and cancer patients. The data were produced by immunoSEQ multiplex PCR, yet TCRdb's version contains in-frame clones alone and is incomplete. The data show over 80,000 clones, roughly 83% seen once. The sample comprised blood. These receptors all come from a woman aged 30 to 39 in good health. Both conserved end residues are part of each CDR3. The order of the fields is D gene, J gene, V gene, clone size, CDR3 DNA, CDR3 protein. D genes are given only for firm matches. Clone size is shown for a subset of rows, as once, few, many or a class of expanded clone.

d_gene: NA
j_gene: TRBJ2-5
v_gene: TRBV5-5
abundance: once
CDR3nt: TGTGCCAGCAGCTTGCTTCCAGGGGTCACAGAGACCCAGTACTTC
CDR3aa: CASSLLPGVTETQYF

d_gene: NA
j_gene: TRBJ1-1
v_gene: TRBV10-3
abundance: NA
CDR3nt: TGTGCCATCAGAAAGGGGAACACTGAAGCTTTCTTT
CDR3aa: CAIRKGNTEAFF

d_gene: TRBD1
j_gene: TRBJ2-7
v_gene: TRBV6-2/TRBV6-3
abundance: few
CDR3nt: TGTGCCAGCAGTTACAGGGCAGGGGGTTCCTACGAGCAGTACTTC
CDR3aa: CASSYRAGGSYEQYF

d_gene: NA
j_gene: TRBJ1-5
v_gene: TRBV19
abundance: NA
CDR3nt: TGTGCCAGTAGCCCACTGGGGATTCGGGGCAATCAGCCCCAGCATTTT
CDR3aa: CASSPLGIRGNQPQHF

d_gene: NA
j_gene: TRBJ2-7
v_gene: TRBV2
abundance: NA
CDR3nt: TGTGCCAGCAGGAGGGGTACGTCACAATACGAGCAGTACTTC
CDR3aa: CASRRGTSQYEQYF

d_gene: TRBD1
j_gene: TRBJ1-2
v_gene: TRBV12-5
abundance: NA
CDR3nt: TGTGCTAGTGGACGGACAGGGGCTGCCTATGGCTACACCTTC
CDR3aa: CASGRTGAAYGYTF

d_gene: NA
j_gene: TRBJ2-6
v_gene: TRBV11-2
abundance: NA
CDR3nt: TGTGCCAGCAGCTTAATACGGAACTCTGGGGCCAACGTCCTGACTTTC
CDR3aa: CASSLIRNSGANVLTF

d_gene: NA
j_gene: TRBJ1-5
v_gene: TRBV30
abundance: NA
CDR3nt: TGTGCCTGGAGTTCGCAGGGCAATCAGCCCCAGCATTTT
CDR3aa: CAWSSQGNQPQHF

d_gene: NA
j_gene: TRBJ1-5
v_gene: TRBV10-2
abundance: NA
CDR3nt: TGCGCCAGCAGTGAGTCTCGGCAGGGTGGCAATCAGCCCCAGCATTTT
CDR3aa: CASSESRQGGNQPQHF

d_gene: TRBD2
j_gene: TRBJ2-7
v_gene: TRBV6-2/TRBV6-3
abundance: NA
CDR3nt: TGTGCCAGCAGTTATGGACTAGCGAACTACGAGCAGTACTTC
CDR3aa: CASSYGLANYEQYF

d_gene: NA
j_gene: TRBJ1-2
v_gene: TRBV7-6
abundance: NA
CDR3nt: TGTGCCCCGTATTGTGGAAGGGGGATAAAGGGCTACACCTTC
CDR3aa: CAPYCGRGIKGYTF

d_gene: TRBD1
j_gene: TRBJ1-6
v_gene: TRBV10-2
abundance: NA
CDR3nt: TGCGCCAGCAGTGAGCAGGGGGCGGAAACACCCCTCCACTTT
CDR3aa: CASSEQGAETPLHF

d_gene: TRBD2
j_gene: TRBJ2-1
v_gene: TRBV11-3
abundance: NA
CDR3nt: TGTGCCAGCAGCCCCAAAGGCGGGGGGCACAATGAGCAGTTCTTC
CDR3aa: CASSPKGGGHNEQFF

d_gene: NA
j_gene: TRBJ1-3
v_gene: TRBV16
abundance: once
CDR3nt: TGTGCCAGCAGCCAATCTCGTGGACCCAACACCATATATTTT
CDR3aa: CASSQSRGPNTIYF

d_gene: NA
j_gene: TRBJ1-1
v_gene: TRBV7-8
abundance: NA
CDR3nt: TGTGCCAGCAGCTACGGACCTGTCGGGCGGGGTGTGAACACTGAAGCTTTCTTT
CDR3aa: CASSYGPVGRGVNTEAFF

d_gene: NA
j_gene: TRBJ2-7
v_gene: TRBV30
abundance: few
CDR3nt: TGTGCCTGGAGGTTACCGCCCTACGAGCAGTACTTC
CDR3aa: CAWRLPPYEQYF

d_gene: TRBD1
j_gene: TRBJ1-1
v_gene: TRBV5-1
abundance: NA
CDR3nt: TGCGCCAGCAGCTCAGACAGGGGGGCCCGAGCTTTCTTT
CDR3aa: CASSSDRGARAFF

d_gene: NA
j_gene: TRBJ1-1
v_gene: TRBV11-2
abundance: NA
CDR3nt: TGTGCCAGCAGCGAGGCGGGCCGGAACACTGAAGCTTTCTTT
CDR3aa: CASSEAGRNTEAFF

d_gene: TRBD2
j_gene: TRBJ2-5
v_gene: TRBV20-1
abundance: NA
CDR3nt: TGCAGTGCTAGTCAAGCGGGGCTGGGGACCCAGTACTTC
CDR3aa: CSASQAGLGTQYF

d_gene: TRBD2
j_gene: TRBJ2-5
v_gene: TRBV9
abundance: NA
CDR3nt: TGTGCCAGCAGCGTAGCACTAGCGAGAGAGACCCAGTACTTC
CDR3aa: CASSVALARETQYF

d_gene: TRBD1
j_gene: TRBJ1-2
v_gene: TRBV6-1
abundance: NA
CDR3nt: TGTGCCAGCAGTGAAAGACAGGGGGCTGGCTATGGCTACACCTTC
CDR3aa: CASSERQGAGYGYTF

d_gene: TRBD1
j_gene: TRBJ2-7
v_gene: TRBV5-1
abundance: NA
CDR3nt: TGCGCCAGCAGTTTCGACAGGGAGCTTAGCGAGCAGTACTTC
CDR3aa: CASSFDRELSEQYF

d_gene: NA
j_gene: TRBJ1-6
v_gene: TRBV7-8
abundance: once
CDR3nt: TGTGCCAGCAGCTTAGGAACTCCTCACTATAATTCACCCCTCCACTTT
CDR3aa: CASSLGTPHYNSPLHF

d_gene: NA
j_gene: TRBJ1-2
v_gene: TRBV5-4
abundance: NA
CDR3nt: TGTGCCAGCTCTGGACAAGGGCTTCGTAGGACTAACTATGGCTACACCTTC
CDR3aa: CASSGQGLRRTNYGYTF

d_gene: TRBD1
j_gene: TRBJ2-7
v_gene: TRBV12-5
abundance: NA
CDR3nt: TGTGCTAGTGGTTTAATTCCAGGGGGCAGGTCCTACGAGCAGTACTTC
CDR3aa: CASGLIPGGRSYEQYF

d_gene: NA
j_gene: TRBJ2-3
v_gene: TRBV30
abundance: NA
CDR3nt: TGTGCCTGGAGTCCAGGGTTTACTAGCACAGATACGCAGTATTTT
CDR3aa: CAWSPGFTSTDTQYF

d_gene: TRBD1
j_gene: TRBJ2-3
v_gene: TRBV7-9
abundance: medium-sized
CDR3nt: TGTGCCAGCAGCTTATCACGACAGGGGGCTAAAGATACGCAGTATTTT
CDR3aa: CASSLSRQGAKDTQYF

d_gene: NA
j_gene: TRBJ1-2
v_gene: TRBV12-3/TRBV12-4
abundance: NA
CDR3nt: TGTGCCAGCAGTTTAAACAGAGACTATGGCTACACCTTC
CDR3aa: CASSLNRDYGYTF

d_gene: TRBD1
j_gene: TRBJ1-5
v_gene: TRBV9
abundance: NA
CDR3nt: TGTGCCAGCAGCGTAGGGGACAGGGCTGATCAGCCCCAGCATTTT
CDR3aa: CASSVGDRADQPQHF

d_gene: TRBD1
j_gene: TRBJ2-7
v_gene: TRBV5-1
abundance: once
CDR3nt: TGCGCCAGCAGCTTGGCGGACAGGGGTTACGAGCAGTACTTC
CDR3aa: CASSLADRGYEQYF

d_gene: TRBD1
j_gene: TRBJ2-1
v_gene: TRBV19
abundance: NA
CDR3nt: TGTGCCAGTAAAGCGACAGGGGCGCATTTTACTGAGCAGTTCTTC
CDR3aa: CASKATGAHFTEQFF

d_gene: NA
j_gene: TRBJ2-5
v_gene: TRBV6-2/TRBV6-3
abundance: NA
CDR3nt: TGTGCCAGCAGTACAGGAGAGACCCAGTACTTC
CDR3aa: CASSTGETQYF

d_gene: NA
j_gene: TRBJ2-7
v_gene: TRBV7-8
abundance: few
CDR3nt: TGTGCCAGCAGCTTCGGGACGATAGGGAACGAGCAGTACTTC
CDR3aa: CASSFGTIGNEQYF

d_gene: NA
j_gene: TRBJ1-1
v_gene: TRBV6-1
abundance: few
CDR3nt: TGTGCCAGCAGTGAGACGGGCAGTAAGGGAGCTTTCTTT
CDR3aa: CASSETGSKGAFF

d_gene: TRBD2
j_gene: TRBJ2-1
v_gene: TRBV19
abundance: many
CDR3nt: TGTGCCAGTAGTCCTTATAGCGGGGGGGATAACAATGAGCAGTTCTTC
CDR3aa: CASSPYSGGDNNEQFF

d_gene: NA
j_gene: TRBJ2-1
v_gene: TRBV12-5
abundance: NA
CDR3nt: TGTGCTAGTGGTCCCGAACTAGCCCTCTCCTACAATGAGCAGTTCTTC
CDR3aa: CASGPELALSYNEQFF

d_gene: NA
j_gene: TRBJ1-1
v_gene: TRBV30
abundance: NA
CDR3nt: TGTGCCTGGGGTTGGGGGCTGTTCATGAACACTGAAGCTTTCTTT
CDR3aa: CAWGWGLFMNTEAFF

d_gene: TRBD1
j_gene: TRBJ1-6
v_gene: TRBV30
abundance: NA
CDR3nt: TGTGCCTGGAGTGGATGGACAGGGGATTCACCCCTCCACTTT
CDR3aa: CAWSGWTGDSPLHF

d_gene: NA
j_gene: TRBJ1-2
v_gene: TRBV16
abundance: once
CDR3nt: TGTGCCAGCAGCCAATCCAGATTTGTCGGCCAGTCAACCTATGGCTACACCTTC
CDR3aa: CASSQSRFVGQSTYGYTF

d_gene: NA
j_gene: TRBJ1-6
v_gene: TRBV2
abundance: NA
CDR3nt: TGTGCCGGCCTTCCACCGAGCTCCTATAATTCACCCCTCCACTTT
CDR3aa: CAGLPPSSYNSPLHF

d_gene: NA
j_gene: TRBJ1-2
v_gene: TRBV5-1
abundance: NA
CDR3nt: TGCGCCAGCAGCTTGGCCCGGGCTGTGGGGGGCTACACCTTC
CDR3aa: CASSLARAVGGYTF

d_gene: NA
j_gene: TRBJ1-1
v_gene: TRBV6-5
abundance: NA
CDR3nt: TGTGCCAGCATAAGAGGGGACACTGAAGCTTTCTTT
CDR3aa: CASIRGDTEAFF

d_gene: NA
j_gene: TRBJ1-1
v_gene: TRBV2
abundance: NA
CDR3nt: TGTGCCAGCAGTGTAGACAGTTACACTGAAGCTTTCTTT
CDR3aa: CASSVDSYTEAFF

d_gene: NA
j_gene: TRBJ1-1
v_gene: TRBV6-5
abundance: NA
CDR3nt: TGTGCCAGCAGCCCCAAAAGCGAGGGAACTGAAGCTTTCTTT
CDR3aa: CASSPKSEGTEAFF

d_gene: NA
j_gene: TRBJ1-1
v_gene: TRBV18
abundance: once
CDR3nt: TGTGCCAGCTCACCACGGAGTGGCACTGAAGCTTTCTTT
CDR3aa: CASSPRSGTEAFF

d_gene: NA
j_gene: TRBJ1-2
v_gene: TRBV4-1
abundance: once
CDR3nt: TGCGCCAGCAGCCAAGATGGCGGTTATGGCTACACCTTC
CDR3aa: CASSQDGGYGYTF

d_gene: NA
j_gene: TRBJ1-5
v_gene: TRBV2
abundance: NA
CDR3nt: TGTGCCAGCAGAGCCCTAGTAGGGGGTGGCAATCAGCCCCAGCATTTT
CDR3aa: CASRALVGGGNQPQHF

d_gene: NA
j_gene: TRBJ1-1
v_gene: TRBV7-2
abundance: once
CDR3nt: TGTGCCAGCAGCTTAAAGGGAGGCACTGAAGCTTTCTTT
CDR3aa: CASSLKGGTEAFF

d_gene: TRBD1
j_gene: TRBJ1-1
v_gene: TRBV30
abundance: NA
CDR3nt: TGTGCCTGGAGTATGACAGGGGGCAAATCTGAAGCTTTCTTT
CDR3aa: CAWSMTGGKSEAFF

d_gene: NA
j_gene: TRBJ2-7
v_gene: TRBV12-5
abundance: NA
CDR3nt: TGTGCTAGTGCCCTGGGACAAACAGCCTACGAGCAGTACTTC
CDR3aa: CASALGQTAYEQYF

d_gene: NA
j_gene: TRBJ1-4
v_gene: TRBV5-6
abundance: NA
CDR3nt: TGTGCCAGCAGCTTGGCCGGGAGGTTGAATGAAAAACTGTTTTTT
CDR3aa: CASSLAGRLNEKLFF

d_gene: NA
j_gene: TRBJ1-2
v_gene: TRBV19
abundance: NA
CDR3nt: TGTGCCAGTAGGGTTAATGGGGACTATGGCTACACCTTC
CDR3aa: CASRVNGDYGYTF

d_gene: NA
j_gene: TRBJ2-5
v_gene: TRBV10-3
abundance: NA
CDR3nt: TGTGCCATCAGTGAGTCGTTGCGGTCTCAAGGGACCCAGTACTTC
CDR3aa: CAISESLRSQGTQYF

d_gene: NA
j_gene: TRBJ2-1
v_gene: TRBV5-1
abundance: NA
CDR3nt: TGCGCCAGCAGCTTGTTGGCGGGACACAATGAGCAGTTCTTC
CDR3aa: CASSLLAGHNEQFF

d_gene: TRBD1
j_gene: TRBJ2-1
v_gene: TRBV2
abundance: NA
CDR3nt: TGTGCCAGTAACCAGGCCCGGGACAGGGGCTACAATGAGCAGTTCTTC
CDR3aa: CASNQARDRGYNEQFF

d_gene: NA
j_gene: TRBJ1-1
v_gene: TRBV19
abundance: few
CDR3nt: TGTGCCAGTACCCAGACTCACACTGAAGCTTTCTTT
CDR3aa: CASTQTHTEAFF

d_gene: NA
j_gene: TRBJ2-7
v_gene: TRBV5-1
abundance: NA
CDR3nt: TGCGCCAGCAGTTGGCAGGGCAAGCCTTACGAGCAGTACTTC
CDR3aa: CASSWQGKPYEQYF

d_gene: NA
j_gene: TRBJ1-1
v_gene: TRBV5-1
abundance: NA
CDR3nt: TGCGCCAGCAAGGGGAACACTGAAGCTTTCTTT
CDR3aa: CASKGNTEAFF

d_gene: NA
j_gene: TRBJ2-7
v_gene: TRBV5-5
abundance: NA
CDR3nt: TGTGCCAGCAGTCTAAGGGCCAAGGACCACGAGCAGTACTTC
CDR3aa: CASSLRAKDHEQYF